The sequence of this TCR beta chain was determined in a study of cytomegalovirus exposure and HLA in healthy donors. The overall study: The platform used for the 120 or so validation repertoires matched that of the roughly 630 first-cohort repertoires, a later analysis reported. Regarding the study as a whole: It was reportedly the case that the classifier diagnosed cytomegalovirus status with high specificity and sensitivity.

Regarding this clone: The antigen is not known.

The CDR3 is 10 amino acids. In germline, CDR1 is MNHEY, CDR2 SMNVEV (reference sequence). V was trimmed by 8 bases and J by 4 bases, leaving 6 bases between them. Sequencing used immunoSEQ multiplex PCR; TCRdb keeps in-frame clones, though not all of them. The sample lists about 280,000 clones, approximately 83% occurring once. The specimen sequenced was PBMCs. The TCR originated in a woman aged 18-29 years in good health and CMV-seronegative. The rearrangement uses TRBV27 and TRBJ2-7; D perhaps matches TRBD1 (6 bases). The CDR3 is CASGQYEQYF. In DNA, the CDR3 is TGTGCCAGCGGACAGTACGAGCAGTACTTC.